The next 32 T cell receptor beta chains were all read from a single sample in a study of blood T cell repertoires in COVID-19. Data came from immunoSEQ multiplex PCR; TCRdb stores just in-frame clones and leaves some out. The data hold more than 200,000 clones, with nearly 90% observed a single time. The specimen sequenced was PBMCs or T cells enriched from blood (not recorded which). The receptors were gathered from a woman aged 25 to 39 with acute COVID-19.

This chain connects TRBV15 to TRBJ1-5; D not certain. The CDR3 extends over 13 amino acids. V was cut by 4 bases and J by 5 bases, with 9 bases left in between. CDR1 is LNHNV, CDR2 YYDKDF, per germline (reference sequence). The CDR3 loop is CATSIRRYQPQHF. CDR3 DNA: TGTGCCACCAGCATTAGGAGGTATCAGCCCCAGCATTTT.

V usage is TRBV18 and J usage is TRBJ1-1, with 7 bases matching TRBD1. The CDR3 is 15 amino acids. The V gene end was trimmed by 6 bases and the J gene end by 0 bases; junction bases not matched to a gene: 7. Germline CDR1 reads KGHSH; CDR2 reads LQKENI. In DNA form, the CDR3 reads TGTGCCAGCTCGCCTCGGACAGGAATGAACACTGAAGCTTTCTTT. Translation: CASSPRTGMNTEAFF.

The chain links TRBV15 to TRBJ2-5; 9 bases line up with TRBD2. Germline V gene lookup returns CDR1 LNHNV and CDR2 YYDKDF (reference sequence). J lost 3 bases, V lost 8 bases, and 4 bases had no gene match. The CDR3 covers 13 residues. CDR3 residues: CATEAGGKETQYF. For the CDR3, the DNA is TGTGCCACCGAGGCGGGGGGGAAAGAGACCCAGTACTTC.

The rearrangement links TRBV7-9 to TRBJ2-1; 9 bases are shared with TRBD1. Per germline, CDR1 SEHNR and CDR2 FQNEAQ (reference sequence). V gave up 5 bases and J gave up 8 bases; unmatched junction bases: 13. The CDR3 loop spans 16 amino acids. The CDR3 nucleotides read TGTGCCAGCAGCCCCCAGGGAGACAGGGGGTGGTATGAGCAGTTCTTC. Encoded protein: CASSPQGDRGWYEQFF.

The chain combines TRBV12-3 or TRBV12-4 with TRBJ1-1; D uncertain. Between the trimmed V and J ends, which lost 3 bases and 1 base, there was a span of 6 bases. CDR3 length equals 13 residues. CDR3 bases: TGTGCCAGCAGTTTCCCCTGGAACACTGAAGCTTTCTTT. This encodes CASSFPWNTEAFF.

This clone was seen a few times. The V and J genes are TRBV19 and TRBJ1-2, with a weak D call TRBD1 (5 bases). Per the germline V gene, CDR1 is LNHDA and CDR2 is SQIVND (reference sequence). The CDR3 runs 12 residues. The V end was cut by 9 bases, the J end by 1 base, with 9 bases between. The CDR3 DNA sequence: TGTGCCAGCACGCAGGGTAACTATGGCTACACCTTC. This codes for CASTQGNYGYTF.

The chain joins TRBV4-1 to TRBJ2-1; 10 nucleotides align to TRBD2. Per the germline V gene, CDR1 is MGHRA and CDR2 is YSYEKL. CDR3 length equals 17 residues. V shed 1 base, J shed 7 bases, and the junction held 10 bases outside the gene matches. Written as DNA, the CDR3 is TGCGCCAGCAGCCAAGGGCCTAGCGGGGGCCGTAGGAATGAGCAGTTCTTC. It translates to CASSQGPSGGRRNEQFF.

The chain carries TRBV6-2 or TRBV6-3 and TRBJ2-1; TRBD1 matches at 7 bases. The V gene end was trimmed by 0 bases and the J gene end by 6 bases; junction bases not matched to a gene: 2. This CDR3 region has 14 residues. Germline CDR1 is MNHEY and CDR2 is SVGEGT. CDR3 protein: CASSYSNRGNEQFF. The CDR3 DNA follows: TGTGCCAGCAGTTACTCGAACAGGGGCAATGAGCAGTTCTTC.

The chain couples TRBV4-3 to TRBJ2-1; weak D call: TRBD1 (5 bases). Germline CDR1 is LGHNA and CDR2 is YSLEER. CDR3 length: 14 residues. Trimming removed 0 bases from V and 10 bases from J, with 13 bases in between. CDR3 in DNA: TGCGCCAGCAGCCAAGATCACGGGCGACAGGAGCAGTTCTTC. This translates into CASSQDHGRQEQFF.

The chain joins TRBV28 to TRBJ2-2, with 8 bases matching TRBD1. The trim removed 5 bases at V and 4 bases at J, leaving 9 bases unmatched. From germline, CDR1 is MDHEN and CDR2 SYDVKM. CDR3 size: 16 residues. CDR3 bases: TGTGCCAGCAGTCCAGGACAGGGCTCGGGCACCGGGGAGCTGTTTTTT. This translates into CASSPGQGSGTGELFF.

CDR3 sequence: CASSRGGWGREKLFF. The CDR3 region has the DNA TGTGCCAGCAGCCGGGGAGGGTGGGGGCGCGAAAAACTGTTTTTT. The chain has TRBV28 and TRBJ1-4; a possible D gene is TRBD1 (6 bases). The V end was cut by 6 bases, the J end by 8 bases, with 19 bases between. The CDR3 contains 15 residues. Per the germline V gene, CDR1 is MDHEN and CDR2 is SYDVKM.

The J gene is TRBJ1-1, the V gene TRBV7-8; no reliable D call. The CDR3 spans 12 residues. V shed 5 bases and J shed 7 bases, with 11 bases lying between them. The germline V gene has CDR1 SGHVS and CDR2 FQNEAQ. CDR3 bases: TGTGCCAGCAGCAGAGACGGACTTGAAGCTTTCTTT. Its translation is CASSRDGLEAFF.

The gene calls are TRBV7-6 and TRBJ1-1, with D possibly being TRBD1 (5 bases). Germline CDR1 and CDR2: SGHVS and FNYEAQ. The CDR3 sequence is 16 residues long. The ends were cut back, 2 bases at V and 6 bases at J, with 19 bases in the middle. The CDR3 DNA reads TGTGCCAGCAGCTTAACCCCCTCGGGGCGGGACGCTGAAGCTTTCTTT. It translates to CASSLTPSGRDAEAFF.

The chain has TRBV10-3 and TRBJ2-1; D is unclear. CDR1 ENHRY and CDR2 SYGVKD come from the germline V gene. The CDR3 runs to 12 residues. V lost 4 bases, J lost 7 bases, and 8 bases lay in between. CDR3 DNA sequence: TGTGCCATCAGTGTGTCATCAAATGAGCAGTTCTTC. The encoded protein is CAISVSSNEQFF.

V gene TRBV28 combines with J gene TRBJ1-5; D possibly corresponds to TRBD1 (5 bases). This CDR3 is built from 15 residues. Germline V gives CDR1 MDHEN, CDR2 SYDVKM. Between the trimmed V and J ends, which lost 8 bases and 9 bases, there was a span of 23 bases. In DNA form, the CDR3 reads TGTGCCAGCGGGGGGGGGTCGGCCCCTCCTCGGCCCCAGCATTTT. Protein product: CASGGGSAPPRPQHF.

The chain combines TRBV7-2 with TRBJ1-1; D gene unclear. V was clipped by 0 bases and J by 2 bases, with 7 bases between them. Looked up from germline, CDR1 is SGHTA and CDR2 is FQGNSA. The CDR3 is 14 residues long. This CDR3 is CASSLANSNTEAFF. The CDR3 region has the DNA TGTGCCAGCAGCTTAGCGAACAGTAACACTGAAGCTTTCTTT.

This clone was counted a single time. CDR3 protein: CASSLLQGDGYEQYF. DNA for the CDR3: TGTGCCAGCAGCTTGTTACAGGGGGATGGATACGAGCAGTACTTC. The chain is built from TRBV5-6 and TRBJ2-7; 8 bases align to TRBD1. The CDR3 consists of 15 residues. V was clipped by 1 base and J by 4 bases; unmatched bases: 7. From germline, CDR1 is SGHDT and CDR2 YYEEEE. Looking up the rest from reference TRBV5-6 and TRBJ2-7 gives the full variable domain: DAGVTQSPTHLIKTRGQQVTLRCSPKSGHDTVSWYQQALGQGPQFIFQYYEEEERQRGNFPDRFSGHQFPNYSSELNVNALLLGDSALYLCASSLLQGDGYEQYFGPGTRLTVT.

The chain recombines TRBV30 with TRBJ2-1, with no clear D. The CDR3 consists of 13 residues. Germline CDR1 and CDR2: GTSNPN and SVGIG (reference sequence). V dropped 4 bases and J dropped 0 bases, with 7 bases sitting between them. The chain's CDR3 is CAWTVSSYNEQFF. CDR3 DNA: TGTGCCTGGACGGTGAGCTCCTACAATGAGCAGTTCTTC.

V and J are TRBV7-2 and TRBJ2-3, with 8 nucleotides matching TRBD1. CDR3 length: 15 amino acids. The V gene's germline CDR1 is SGHTA and CDR2 FQGNSA. V lost 5 bases and J lost 2; bases outside the gene matches: 6. The CDR3 loop reads CASSITGGPTDTQYF. The CDR3 nucleotides are TGTGCCAGCAGCATTACAGGGGGACCCACAGATACGCAGTATTTT. Using reference TRBV7-2 and TRBJ2-3 for the parts outside the CDR3, the full variable domain is GAGVSQSPSNKVTEKGKDVELRCDPISGHTALYWYRQSLGQGLEFLIYFQGNSAPDKSGLPSDRFSAERTGGSVSTLTIQRTQQEDSAVYLCASSITGGPTDTQYFGPGTRLTVL.

V gene TRBV5-1 combines with J gene TRBJ2-7, with TRBD1 matching over 7 bases. The CDR3 has 14 residues. The J segment lost 5 bases and the V segment lost 0 bases, leaving 5 bases of the junction unmatched. Per the germline V gene, CDR1 is SGHRS and CDR2 is YFSETQ. CDR3 bases: TGCGCCAGCAGCTTGGGACAGGGCTTAAACGAGCAGTACTTC. This translates into CASSLGQGLNEQYF.

This clone has only one observation. The rearrangement links TRBV6-5 to TRBJ2-7; TRBD1 might be the D (6 bases). From germline, CDR1 is MNHEY and CDR2 SVGAGI. The CDR3 is 13 residues long. The V gene lost 4 bases and the J gene lost 7 bases, with 14 bases spanning the gap. Written as DNA, the CDR3 is TGTGCCAGCAGTTCGACGGACAGATGGGAGCAGTACTTC. This encodes CASSSTDRWEQYF.

J is TRBJ1-1 and V is TRBV29-1; D is uncertain. This CDR3 has 13 amino acids. V shed 5 bases and J shed 0 bases, with 10 bases lying between them. The germline V gene has CDR1 SQVTM and CDR2 ANQGSEA. CDR3: CSVLGWLNTEAFF. The CDR3 bases are TGCAGCGTTTTGGGCTGGCTGAACACTGAAGCTTTCTTT. Full variable domain (rest looked up from reference TRBV29-1 and TRBJ1-1): SAVISQKPSRDICQRGTSLTIQCQVDSQVTMMFWYRQQPGQSLTLIATANQGSEATYESGFVIDKFPISRPNLTFSTLTVSNMSPEDSSIYLCSVLGWLNTEAFFGQGTRLTVV.

The rearrangement uses TRBV19 and TRBJ1-1; 9 positions match TRBD1. Germline V gives CDR1 LNHDA, CDR2 SQIVND (reference sequence). This CDR3 is built from 18 residues. After removal of 9 bases from V and 1 base from J, the junction contained 18 bases not matched to a gene. Here the CDR3 DNA reads TGTGCCAGCCGGACCCCCCGCGAACAGGGGGCCGCGAACACTGAAGCTTTCTTT. Its translation: CASRTPREQGAANTEAFF.

J is TRBJ2-7 and V is TRBV5-1; no clear D gene. The CDR3 is made up of 12 amino acids. Deletions cut 0 bases from V and 5 bases from J, with 6 bases between. Per germline, CDR1 SGHRS and CDR2 YFSETQ. The DNA for the CDR3 is TGCGCCAGCAGCTTGGCTGGCAACGAGCAGTACTTC. Residues: CASSLAGNEQYF.

This sequence joins TRBV11-3 and TRBJ1-3; D gene ambiguous. Trimming stripped 6 bases from V and 0 bases from J, with 6 bases between. This CDR3 is 13 amino acids long. Germline V lookup: CDR1 SGHNT, CDR2 YENEEA. CDR3 residues: CASSQASGNTIYF. Here the CDR3 DNA reads TGTGCCAGCAGTCAGGCCTCTGGAAACACCATATATTTT.

The chain carries TRBV6-5 and TRBJ1-6, with D perhaps matching TRBD1 (6 bases). Germline CDR1 is MNHEY and CDR2 is SVGAGI. Trimming shortened V by 2 bases and J by 6 bases, and 8 bases separated the two germline ends. The CDR3 totals 14 residues. The CDR3 reads CASSYDRFNSPLHF. The CDR3 nucleotides are TGTGCCAGCAGTTACGACAGGTTTAATTCACCCCTCCACTTT.

This sequence joins TRBV2 and TRBJ2-1; 9 bases match TRBD1. This CDR3 region has 14 residues. Germline V CDR1 and CDR2: SNHLY, FYNNEI. V trimming: 6 bases; J trimming: 3 bases; junction bases outside the gene matches: 3. CDR3 sequence: CASRDRGIYNEQFF. In nucleotides, the CDR3 is TGTGCCAGCAGGGACAGGGGCATCTACAATGAGCAGTTCTTC.

CDR3 nucleotide sequence: TGTGCCAGCAGCTTAGTGGAGGCCGGTTTAGATCAGCCCCAGCATTTT. Translated: CASSLVEAGLDQPQHF. The J gene is TRBJ1-5, the V gene TRBV7-9; no clear D gene. CDR1 is SEHNR and CDR2 is FQNEAQ in the germline V gene (reference sequence). The V and J ends lost 1 base and 5 bases respectively, with 15 bases between them. The CDR3 length is 16 residues.

The V gene is TRBV2, the J gene TRBJ2-1; D is unresolved. Germline V gene lookup returns CDR1 SNHLY and CDR2 FYNNEI. V was clipped by 7 bases and J by 3 bases, with 16 bases between them. The CDR3 loop spans 15 amino acids. CDR3 nucleotide sequence: TGTGCCAGCATTCGACTGTTAGTAGACTACAATGAGCAGTTCTTC. It yields the protein CASIRLLVDYNEQFF.

The chain links TRBV5-6 to TRBJ1-3; the D gene is possibly TRBD1 (6 bases). The V gene's germline CDR1 is SGHDT and CDR2 YYEEEE. The CDR3 has 16 amino acids. V was trimmed by 4 bases and J by 0 bases, leaving 14 bases between them. CDR3 amino acids: CASSRGDRSSGNTIYF. Here the CDR3 DNA reads TGTGCCAGCAGCCGGGGAGACAGGAGCTCTGGAAACACCATATATTTT.

The J gene is TRBJ2-7, the V gene TRBV4-1; 7 positions match TRBD1. Germline lookup yields CDR1 MGHRA and CDR2 YSYEKL. V lost 4 bases to trimming and J lost 4 bases; unmatched junction nucleotides: 4. The CDR3 consists of 13 residues. In DNA, the CDR3 is TGCGCCAGCAGCCCCGCGGACAGGTACGAGCAGTACTTC. This translates into CASSPADRYEQYF.

The chain combines TRBV5-1 with TRBJ1-6, with a tentative D call TRBD1 (5 bases). Germline CDR1 SGHRS, CDR2 YFSETQ. CDR3 size: 15 residues. Trimming left V 1 base short and J 6 bases short, with 11 bases between. The CDR3 is CASSLQGNGNSPLHF. As DNA, the CDR3 is TGCGCCAGCAGCTTGCAGGGAAATGGTAATTCACCCCTCCACTTT. The full variable domain, with the rest looked up from reference TRBV5-1 and TRBJ1-6, is KAGVTQTPRYLIKTRGQQVTLSCSPISGHRSVSWYQQTPGQGLQFLFEYFSETQRNKGNFPGRFSGRQFSNSRSEMNVSTLELGDSALYLCASSLQGNGNSPLHFGNGTRLTVT.